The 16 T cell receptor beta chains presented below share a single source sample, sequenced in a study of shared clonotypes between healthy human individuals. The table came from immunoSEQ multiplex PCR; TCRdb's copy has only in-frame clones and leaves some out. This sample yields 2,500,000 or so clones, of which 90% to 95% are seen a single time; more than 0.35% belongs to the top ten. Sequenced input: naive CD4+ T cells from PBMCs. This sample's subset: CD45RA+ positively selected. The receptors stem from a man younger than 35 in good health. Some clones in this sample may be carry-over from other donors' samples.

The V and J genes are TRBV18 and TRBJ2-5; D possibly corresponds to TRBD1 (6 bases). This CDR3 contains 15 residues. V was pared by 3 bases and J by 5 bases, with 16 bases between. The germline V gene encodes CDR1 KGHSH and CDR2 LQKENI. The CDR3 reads CASSPDGQRSETQYF. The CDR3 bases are TGTGCCAGCTCACCGGACGGACAGAGGTCGGAGACCCAGTACTTC.

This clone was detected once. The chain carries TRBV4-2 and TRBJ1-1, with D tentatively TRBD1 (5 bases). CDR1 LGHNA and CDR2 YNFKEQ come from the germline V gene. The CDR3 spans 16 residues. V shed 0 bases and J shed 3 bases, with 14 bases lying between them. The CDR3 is CASSQDWNRGYTEAFF. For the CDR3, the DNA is TGTGCCAGCAGCCAAGATTGGAATCGGGGGTACACTGAAGCTTTCTTT.

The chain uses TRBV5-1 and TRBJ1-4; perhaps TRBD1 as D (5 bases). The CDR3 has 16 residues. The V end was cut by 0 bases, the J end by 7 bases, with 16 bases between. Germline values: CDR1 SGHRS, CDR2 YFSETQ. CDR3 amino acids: CASSLAGGDRGEKLFF. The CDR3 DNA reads TGCGCCAGCAGCTTGGCCGGCGGGGACCGGGGTGAAAAACTGTTTTTT.

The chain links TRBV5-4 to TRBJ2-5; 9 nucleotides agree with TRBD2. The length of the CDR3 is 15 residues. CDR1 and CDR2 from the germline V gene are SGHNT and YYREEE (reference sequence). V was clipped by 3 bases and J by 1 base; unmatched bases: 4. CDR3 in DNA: TGTGCCAGCAGCTCCCCGACTAGCGGCCAAGAGACCCAGTACTTC. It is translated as CASSSPTSGQETQYF.

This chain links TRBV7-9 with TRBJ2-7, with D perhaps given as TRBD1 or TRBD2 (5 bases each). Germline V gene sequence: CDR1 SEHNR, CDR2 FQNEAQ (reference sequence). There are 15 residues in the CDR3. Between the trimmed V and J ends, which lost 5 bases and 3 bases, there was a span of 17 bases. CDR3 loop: CASSQESGRNYEQYF. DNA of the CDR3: TGTGCCAGCAGCCAGGAATCGGGACGGAACTACGAGCAGTACTTC. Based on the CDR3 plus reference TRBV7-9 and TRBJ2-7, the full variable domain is DTGVSQNPRHKITKRGQNVTFRCDPISEHNRLYWYRQTLGQGPEFLTYFQNEAQLEKSRLLSDRFSAERPKGSFSTLEIQRTEQGDSAMYLCASSQESGRNYEQYFGPGTRLTVT.

The DNA for the CDR3 is TGTGCCAGCACCTCCGGACTGACATACACTGAAGCTTTCTTT. Residues: CASTSGLTYTEAFF. The V gene is TRBV28, the J gene TRBJ1-1, with D hard to call. With 7 bases removed from V and 3 bases from J, the gap between germline ends came to 15 bases. Germline loops: CDR1 MDHEN, CDR2 SYDVKM. This CDR3 is built from 14 residues.

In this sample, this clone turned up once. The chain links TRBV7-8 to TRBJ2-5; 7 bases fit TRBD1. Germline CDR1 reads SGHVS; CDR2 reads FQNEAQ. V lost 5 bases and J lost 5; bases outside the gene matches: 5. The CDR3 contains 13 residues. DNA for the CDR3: TGTGCCAGCAGCCAGGGGGAGCGGGAGACCCAGTACTTC. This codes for CASSQGERETQYF.

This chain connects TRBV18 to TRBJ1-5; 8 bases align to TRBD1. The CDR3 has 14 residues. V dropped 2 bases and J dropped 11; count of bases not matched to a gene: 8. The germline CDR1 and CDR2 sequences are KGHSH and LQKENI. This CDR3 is CASSPGAGGEAQHF. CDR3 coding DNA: TGTGCCAGCTCACCAGGGGCAGGGGGCGAGGCCCAGCATTTT.

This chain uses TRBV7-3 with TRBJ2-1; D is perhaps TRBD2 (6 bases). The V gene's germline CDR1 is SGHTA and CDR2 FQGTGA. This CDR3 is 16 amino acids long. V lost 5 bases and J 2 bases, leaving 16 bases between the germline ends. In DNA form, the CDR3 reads TGTGCCAGCAGCGTCGGACTAAACTCACCCTACAATGAGCAGTTCTTC. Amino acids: CASSVGLNSPYNEQFF.

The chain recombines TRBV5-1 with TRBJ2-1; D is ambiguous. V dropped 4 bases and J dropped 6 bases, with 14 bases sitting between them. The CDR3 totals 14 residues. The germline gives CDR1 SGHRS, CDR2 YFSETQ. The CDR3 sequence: CASSLPGSFNEQFF. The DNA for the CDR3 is TGCGCCAGCAGCCTGCCGGGCTCTTTCAATGAGCAGTTCTTC. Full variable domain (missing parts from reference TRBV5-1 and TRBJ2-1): KAGVTQTPRYLIKTRGQQVTLSCSPISGHRSVSWYQQTPGQGLQFLFEYFSETQRNKGNFPGRFSGRQFSNSRSEMNVSTLELGDSALYLCASSLPGSFNEQFFGPGTRLTVL.

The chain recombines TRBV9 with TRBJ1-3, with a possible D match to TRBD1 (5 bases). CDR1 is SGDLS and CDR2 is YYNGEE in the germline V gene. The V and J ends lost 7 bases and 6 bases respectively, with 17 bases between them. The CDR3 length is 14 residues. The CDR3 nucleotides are TGTGCCAGCGGGAAGGGAGGGGCGGCAAACACCATATATTTT. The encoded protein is CASGKGGAANTIYF.

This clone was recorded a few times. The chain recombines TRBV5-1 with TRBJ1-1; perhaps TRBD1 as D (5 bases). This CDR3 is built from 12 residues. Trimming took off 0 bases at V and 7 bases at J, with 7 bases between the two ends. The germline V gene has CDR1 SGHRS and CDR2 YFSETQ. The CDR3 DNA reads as TGCGCCAGCAGCTTGGCAGGGTTTGAAGCTTTCTTT. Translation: CASSLAGFEAFF.

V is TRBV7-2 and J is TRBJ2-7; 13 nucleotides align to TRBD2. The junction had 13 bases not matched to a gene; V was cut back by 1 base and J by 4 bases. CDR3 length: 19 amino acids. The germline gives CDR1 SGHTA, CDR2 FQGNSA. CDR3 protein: CASSLGTGVGLAGAYEQYF. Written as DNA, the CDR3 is TGTGCCAGCAGCTTAGGGACAGGGGTTGGACTAGCGGGAGCGTACGAGCAGTACTTC.

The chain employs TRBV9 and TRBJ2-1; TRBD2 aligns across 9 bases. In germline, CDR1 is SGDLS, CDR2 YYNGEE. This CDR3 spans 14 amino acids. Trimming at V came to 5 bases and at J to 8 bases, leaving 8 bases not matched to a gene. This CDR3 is CASSAGGQLYEQFF. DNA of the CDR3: TGTGCCAGCAGTGCGGGAGGGCAATTGTATGAGCAGTTCTTC.

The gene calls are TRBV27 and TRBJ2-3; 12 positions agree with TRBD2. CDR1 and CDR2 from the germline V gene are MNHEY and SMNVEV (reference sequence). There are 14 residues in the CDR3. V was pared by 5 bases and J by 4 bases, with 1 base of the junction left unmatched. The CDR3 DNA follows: TGTGCCAGCAGTCTAGCGGGAGGGGCAGATACGCAGTATTTT. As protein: CASSLAGGADTQYF.

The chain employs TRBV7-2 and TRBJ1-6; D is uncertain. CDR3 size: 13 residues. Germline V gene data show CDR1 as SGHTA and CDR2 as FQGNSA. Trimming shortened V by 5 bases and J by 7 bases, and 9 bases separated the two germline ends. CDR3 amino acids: CASSPGGNSPLHF. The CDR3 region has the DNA TGTGCCAGCAGCCCCGGAGGCAATTCACCCCTCCACTTT.